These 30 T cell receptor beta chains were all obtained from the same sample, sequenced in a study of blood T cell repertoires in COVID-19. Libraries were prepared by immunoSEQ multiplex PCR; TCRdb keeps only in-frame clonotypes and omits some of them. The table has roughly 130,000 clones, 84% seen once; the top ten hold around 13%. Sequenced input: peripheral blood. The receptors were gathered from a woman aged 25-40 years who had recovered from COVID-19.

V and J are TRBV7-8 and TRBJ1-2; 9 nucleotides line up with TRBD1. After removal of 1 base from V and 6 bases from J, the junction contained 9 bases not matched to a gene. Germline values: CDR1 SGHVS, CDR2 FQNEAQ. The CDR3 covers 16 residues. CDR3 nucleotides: TGTGCCAGCAGCTTAGTGGCGAGACAGGGGGTCCATGGCTACACCTTC. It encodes CASSLVARQGVHGYTF.

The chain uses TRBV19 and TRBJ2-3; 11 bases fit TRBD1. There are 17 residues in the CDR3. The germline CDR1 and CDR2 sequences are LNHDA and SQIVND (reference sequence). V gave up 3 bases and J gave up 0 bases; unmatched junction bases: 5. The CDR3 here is CASSMGTGGTSTDTQYF. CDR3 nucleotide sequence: TGTGCCAGTAGTATGGGGACAGGGGGGACTAGCACAGATACGCAGTATTTT.

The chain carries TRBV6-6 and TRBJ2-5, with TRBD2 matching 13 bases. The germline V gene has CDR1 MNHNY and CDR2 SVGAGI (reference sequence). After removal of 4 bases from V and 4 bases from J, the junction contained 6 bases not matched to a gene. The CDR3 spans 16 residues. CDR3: CASSFLLAGGPETQYF. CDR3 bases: TGTGCCAGCAGTTTCTTACTAGCGGGAGGGCCAGAGACCCAGTACTTC.

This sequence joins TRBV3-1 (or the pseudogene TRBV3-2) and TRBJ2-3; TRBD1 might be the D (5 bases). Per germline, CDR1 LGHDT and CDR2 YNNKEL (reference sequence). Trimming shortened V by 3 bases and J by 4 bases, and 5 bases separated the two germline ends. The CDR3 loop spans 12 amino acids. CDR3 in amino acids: CASSHRADTQYF. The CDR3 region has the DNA TGTGCCAGCAGCCACAGGGCAGATACGCAGTATTTT.

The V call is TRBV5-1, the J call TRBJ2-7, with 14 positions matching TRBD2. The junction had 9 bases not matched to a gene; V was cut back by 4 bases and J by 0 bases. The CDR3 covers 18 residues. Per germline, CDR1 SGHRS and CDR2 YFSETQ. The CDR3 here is CASSGGTSGSWFSYEQYF. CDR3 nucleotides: TGCGCCAGCAGCGGGGGGACTAGCGGGAGTTGGTTCTCCTACGAGCAGTACTTC.

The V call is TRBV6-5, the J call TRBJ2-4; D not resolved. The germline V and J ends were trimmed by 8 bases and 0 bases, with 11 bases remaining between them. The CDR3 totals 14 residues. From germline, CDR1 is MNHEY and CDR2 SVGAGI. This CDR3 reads CASAPGLAKNIQYF. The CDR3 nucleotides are TGTGCCAGCGCCCCAGGCCTAGCCAAAAACATTCAGTACTTC.

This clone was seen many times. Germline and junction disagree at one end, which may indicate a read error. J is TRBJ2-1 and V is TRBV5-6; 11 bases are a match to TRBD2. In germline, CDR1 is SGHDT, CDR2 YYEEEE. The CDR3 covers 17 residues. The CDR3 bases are TGTGCCAGCAGCTTGGAAGGTAGCGGGAGGGCCTACAGTGAGCAGTTCTTC. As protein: CASSLEGSGRAYSEQFF.

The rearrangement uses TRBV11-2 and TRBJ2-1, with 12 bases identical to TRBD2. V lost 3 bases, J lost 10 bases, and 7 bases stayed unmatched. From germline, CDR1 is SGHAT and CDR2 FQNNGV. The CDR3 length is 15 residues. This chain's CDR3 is CASSFGLAGLGEQFF. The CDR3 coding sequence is TGTGCCAGCAGCTTCGGACTAGCGGGACTGGGAGAGCAGTTCTTC.

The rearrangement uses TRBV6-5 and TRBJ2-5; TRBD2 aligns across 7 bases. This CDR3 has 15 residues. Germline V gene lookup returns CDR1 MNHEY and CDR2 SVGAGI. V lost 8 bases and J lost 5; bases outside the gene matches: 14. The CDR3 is CASFTGEGQKETQYF. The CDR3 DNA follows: TGTGCCAGCTTCACGGGGGAGGGCCAGAAGGAGACCCAGTACTTC.

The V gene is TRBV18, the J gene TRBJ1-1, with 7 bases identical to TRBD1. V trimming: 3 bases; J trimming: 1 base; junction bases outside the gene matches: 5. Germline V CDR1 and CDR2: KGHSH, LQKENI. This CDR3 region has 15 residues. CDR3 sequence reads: CASSPGGGQNTEAFF. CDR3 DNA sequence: TGTGCCAGCTCACCCGGAGGGGGCCAGAACACTGAAGCTTTCTTT.

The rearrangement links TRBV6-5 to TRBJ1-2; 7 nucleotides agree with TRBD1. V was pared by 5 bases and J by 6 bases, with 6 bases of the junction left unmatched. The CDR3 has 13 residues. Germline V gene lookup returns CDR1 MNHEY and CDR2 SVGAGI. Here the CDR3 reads CASSRQGEDGYTF. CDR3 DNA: TGTGCCAGCAGTAGACAGGGTGAGGATGGCTACACCTTC.

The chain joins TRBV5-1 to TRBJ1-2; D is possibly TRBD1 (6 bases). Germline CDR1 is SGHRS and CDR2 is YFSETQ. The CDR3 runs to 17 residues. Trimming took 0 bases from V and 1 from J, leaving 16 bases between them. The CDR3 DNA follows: TGCGCCAGCAGCTTGGCCGCAACAGGGATTTATAACTATGGCTACACCTTC. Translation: CASSLAATGIYNYGYTF.

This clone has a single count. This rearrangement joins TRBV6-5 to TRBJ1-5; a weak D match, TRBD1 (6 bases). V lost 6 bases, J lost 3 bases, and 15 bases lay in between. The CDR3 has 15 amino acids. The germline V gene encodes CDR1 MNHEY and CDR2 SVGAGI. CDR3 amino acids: CASSQTTGYNQPQHF. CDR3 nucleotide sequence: TGTGCCAGCAGCCAAACAACAGGGTACAATCAGCCCCAGCATTTT.

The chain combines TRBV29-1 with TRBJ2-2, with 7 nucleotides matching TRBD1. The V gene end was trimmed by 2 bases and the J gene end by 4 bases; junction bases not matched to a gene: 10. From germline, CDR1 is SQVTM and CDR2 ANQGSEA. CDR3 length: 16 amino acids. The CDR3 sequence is CSVEPNDRAGTGELFF. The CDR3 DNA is TGCAGCGTTGAACCTAATGACAGGGCGGGCACCGGGGAGCTGTTTTTT.

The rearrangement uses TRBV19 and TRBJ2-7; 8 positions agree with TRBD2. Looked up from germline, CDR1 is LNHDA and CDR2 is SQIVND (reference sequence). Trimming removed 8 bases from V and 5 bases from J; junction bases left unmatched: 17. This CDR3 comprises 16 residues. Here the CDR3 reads CASCMVAGSQCNEQYF. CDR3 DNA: TGTGCCAGTTGCATGGTAGCGGGGAGCCAATGTAACGAGCAGTACTTC.

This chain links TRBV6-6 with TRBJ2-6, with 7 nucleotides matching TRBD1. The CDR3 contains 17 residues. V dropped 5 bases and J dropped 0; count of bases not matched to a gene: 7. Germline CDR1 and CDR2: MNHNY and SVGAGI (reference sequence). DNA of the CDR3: TGTGCCAGCAGTCGAGGACAGGCAAACTCTGGGGCCAACGTCCTGACTTTC. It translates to CASSRGQANSGANVLTF.

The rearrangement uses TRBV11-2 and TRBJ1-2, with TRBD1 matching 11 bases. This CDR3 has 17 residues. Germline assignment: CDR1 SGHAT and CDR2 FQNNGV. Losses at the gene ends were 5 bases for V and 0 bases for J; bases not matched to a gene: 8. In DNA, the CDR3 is TGTGCCAGCAGCACGGACAGGGGGCGACTTGCTAACTATGGCTACACCTTC. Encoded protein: CASSTDRGRLANYGYTF.

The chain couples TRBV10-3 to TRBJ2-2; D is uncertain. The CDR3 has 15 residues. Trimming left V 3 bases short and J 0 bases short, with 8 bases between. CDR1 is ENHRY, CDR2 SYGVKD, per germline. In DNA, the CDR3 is TGTGCCATCAGTGACCCTCTAGCGAACACCGGGGAGCTGTTTTTT. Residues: CAISDPLANTGELFF.

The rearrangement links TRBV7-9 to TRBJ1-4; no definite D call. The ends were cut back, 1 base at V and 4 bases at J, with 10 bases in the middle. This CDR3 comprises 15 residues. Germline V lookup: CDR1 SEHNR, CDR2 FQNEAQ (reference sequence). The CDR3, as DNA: TGTGCCAGCAGCTTAGATATACGGGGTAATGAAAAACTGTTTTTT. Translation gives CASSLDIRGNEKLFF.

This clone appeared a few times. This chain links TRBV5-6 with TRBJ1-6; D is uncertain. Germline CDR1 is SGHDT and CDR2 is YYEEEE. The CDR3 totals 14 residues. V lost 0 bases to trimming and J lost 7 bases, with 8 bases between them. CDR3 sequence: CASSLEQRNSPLHF. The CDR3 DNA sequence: TGTGCCAGCAGCTTGGAACAGAGAAATTCACCCCTCCACTTT.

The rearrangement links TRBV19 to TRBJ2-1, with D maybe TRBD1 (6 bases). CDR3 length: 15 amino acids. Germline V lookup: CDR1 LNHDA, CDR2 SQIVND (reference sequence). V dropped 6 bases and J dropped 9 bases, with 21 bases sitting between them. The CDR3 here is CASSPDLWGRGEQFF. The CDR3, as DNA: TGTGCCAGTAGCCCGGACTTATGGGGCAGGGGTGAGCAGTTCTTC.

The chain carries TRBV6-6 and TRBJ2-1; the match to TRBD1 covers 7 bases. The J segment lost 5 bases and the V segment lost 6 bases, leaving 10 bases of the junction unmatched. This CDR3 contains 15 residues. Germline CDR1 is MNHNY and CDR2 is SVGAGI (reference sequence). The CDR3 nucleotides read TGTGCCAGCAGAGATTCCGGGACAGCTAACAATGAGCAGTTCTTC. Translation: CASRDSGTANNEQFF.

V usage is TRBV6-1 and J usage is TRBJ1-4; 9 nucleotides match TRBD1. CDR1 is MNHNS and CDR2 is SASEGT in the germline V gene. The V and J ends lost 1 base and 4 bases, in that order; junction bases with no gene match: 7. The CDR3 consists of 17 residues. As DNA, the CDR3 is TGTGCCAGCAGTGAAGGGTGGACAGGGGCCCTTAATGAAAAACTGTTTTTT. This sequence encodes CASSEGWTGALNEKLFF.

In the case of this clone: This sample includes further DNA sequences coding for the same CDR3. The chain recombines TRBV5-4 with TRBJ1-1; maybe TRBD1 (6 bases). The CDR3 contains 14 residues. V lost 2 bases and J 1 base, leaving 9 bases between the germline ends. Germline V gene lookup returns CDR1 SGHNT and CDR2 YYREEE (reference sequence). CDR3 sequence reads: CASSLRGGNTEAFF. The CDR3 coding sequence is TGTGCCAGCAGCTTAAGGGGGGGGAACACTGAAGCTTTCTTT.

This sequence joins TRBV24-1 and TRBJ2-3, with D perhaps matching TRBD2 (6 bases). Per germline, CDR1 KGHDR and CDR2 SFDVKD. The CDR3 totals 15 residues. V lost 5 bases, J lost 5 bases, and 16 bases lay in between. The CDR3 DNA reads TGTGCCACCAGTGGAGGAGGGGAGGTAGTAGATACGCAGTATTTT. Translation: CATSGGGEVVDTQYF.

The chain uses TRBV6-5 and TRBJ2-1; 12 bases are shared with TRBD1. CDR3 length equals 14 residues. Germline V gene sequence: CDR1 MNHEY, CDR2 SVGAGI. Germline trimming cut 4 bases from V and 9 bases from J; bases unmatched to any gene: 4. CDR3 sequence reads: CASSSGTGGREQFF. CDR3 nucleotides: TGTGCCAGCAGTTCTGGGACAGGGGGCCGTGAGCAGTTCTTC.

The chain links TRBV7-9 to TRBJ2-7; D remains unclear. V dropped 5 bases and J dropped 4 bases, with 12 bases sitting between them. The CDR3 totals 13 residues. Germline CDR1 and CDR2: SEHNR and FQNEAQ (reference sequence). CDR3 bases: TGTGCCAGCAGCCTTACCAATCAGTACGAGCAGTACTTC. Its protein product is CASSLTNQYEQYF.

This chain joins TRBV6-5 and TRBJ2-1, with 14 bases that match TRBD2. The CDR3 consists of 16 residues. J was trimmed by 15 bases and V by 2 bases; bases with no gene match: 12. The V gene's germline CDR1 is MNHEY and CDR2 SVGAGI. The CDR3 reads CASSYLPTSGRAQSFF. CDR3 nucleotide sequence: TGTGCCAGCAGTTACCTCCCGACTAGCGGGAGGGCCCAATCGTTCTTC.

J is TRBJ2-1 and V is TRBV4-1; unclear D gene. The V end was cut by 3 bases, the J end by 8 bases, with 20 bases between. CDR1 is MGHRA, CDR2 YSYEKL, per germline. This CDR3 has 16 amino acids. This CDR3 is CASSQVGQTAWDEQFF. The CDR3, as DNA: TGCGCCAGCAGCCAGGTGGGCCAGACGGCGTGGGATGAGCAGTTCTTC.

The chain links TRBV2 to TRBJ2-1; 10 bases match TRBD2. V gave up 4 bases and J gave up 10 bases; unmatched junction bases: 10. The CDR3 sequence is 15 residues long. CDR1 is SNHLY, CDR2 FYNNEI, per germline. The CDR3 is CASSASGGPIREQFF. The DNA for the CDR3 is TGTGCCAGCAGTGCTAGCGGGGGCCCCATCAGGGAGCAGTTCTTC. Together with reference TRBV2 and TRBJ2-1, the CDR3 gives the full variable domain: EPEVTQTPSHQVTQMGQEVILRCVPISNHLYFYWYRQILGQKVEFLVSFYNNEISEKSEIFDDQFSVERPDGSNFTLKIRSTKLEDSAMYFCASSASGGPIREQFFGPGTRLTVL.